A single sample is the source of the 18 T cell receptor beta chains below, sequenced in a study of blood T cell repertoires in COVID-19. TCRdb's copy holds only in-frame clones and misses some; the assay was immunoSEQ multiplex PCR. The sample holds under 300,000 clones; roughly 91% are singletons and the top ten take roughly 10%. Input material: PBMCs or T cells enriched from blood (not recorded which). Receptors were obtained from a man aged 35 to 55 who had recovered from COVID-19.

This clone was detected only once. The chain couples TRBV11-3 to TRBJ2-5; maybe TRBD2 (6 bases). Between the trimmed V and J ends, which lost 4 bases and 2 bases, there was a span of 17 bases. Germline V lookup: CDR1 SGHNT, CDR2 YENEEA. There are 16 residues in the CDR3. In nucleotides, the CDR3 is TGTGCCAGCAGCTCCCGCACCGGACTACGTCAAGAGACCCAGTACTTC. Translating gives CASSSRTGLRQETQYF.

This chain connects TRBV7-8 to TRBJ2-5; 7 nucleotides match TRBD1. Germline V CDR1 and CDR2: SGHVS, FQNEAQ. The trim removed 3 bases at V and 6 bases at J, leaving 7 bases unmatched. The CDR3 runs to 14 residues. The DNA of the CDR3 is TGTGCCAGCAGCTTGGGGAGACAGGGCCAGACCCAGTACTTC. Translated: CASSLGRQGQTQYF.

The chain links TRBV5-6 to TRBJ1-1; TRBD1 might be the D (5 bases). The V and J ends lost 5 bases and 1 base respectively, with 9 bases between them. The CDR3 runs 13 residues. CDR1 is SGHDT and CDR2 is YYEEEE in the germline V gene. The CDR3 nucleotides are TGTGCCAGCAGGCAAACAGGGAACACTGAAGCTTTCTTT. Its translation is CASRQTGNTEAFF.

This CDR3 reads CASSARLDTEAFF. In DNA form, the CDR3 reads TGTGCCAGTAGTGCCCGACTGGACACTGAAGCTTTCTTT. V usage is TRBV19 and J usage is TRBJ1-1; D uncertain. CDR1 LNHDA and CDR2 SQIVND come from the germline V gene (reference sequence). V was clipped by 5 bases and J by 3 bases, with 10 bases between them. The CDR3 consists of 13 residues.

The genes are TRBV5-4 and TRBJ2-3, with D unresolved. Deletions cut 4 bases from V and 4 bases from J, with 19 bases between. The CDR3 loop spans 16 amino acids. The V gene's germline CDR1 is SGHNT and CDR2 YYREEE (reference sequence). CDR3 in amino acids: CASSGSRGPLPDTQYF. Here the CDR3 DNA reads TGTGCCAGCAGCGGCTCTCGAGGCCCCCTCCCAGATACGCAGTATTTT.

V usage is TRBV6-4 and J usage is TRBJ1-2; possible D gene TRBD1, 6 bases. Germline V lookup: CDR1 MRHNA, CDR2 SNTAGT. V was shortened by 6 bases and J by 4 bases, with 18 bases between the two germline ends. The CDR3 consists of 15 residues. CDR3 nucleotides: TGTGCCAGCAGCCCTTTTGGGGGCGAATCCTATGGCTACACCTTC. This sequence encodes CASSPFGGESYGYTF.

This rearrangement joins TRBV6-1 to TRBJ2-4; D not resolved. This CDR3 has 14 amino acids. V was trimmed by 3 bases and J by 6 bases, leaving 12 bases between them. Germline CDR1 reads MNHNS; CDR2 reads SASEGT. CDR3 in DNA: TGTGCCAGCAGTGAGTGGAGAACGGGAAACATTCAGTACTTC. It encodes CASSEWRTGNIQYF.

The chain carries TRBV18 and TRBJ2-3; D is undetermined. Germline V CDR1 and CDR2: KGHSH, LQKENI. V was cut by 2 bases and J by 5 bases, with 5 bases left in between. This CDR3 spans 12 amino acids. The DNA of the CDR3 is TGTGCCAGCTCACCAATAGAAGATACGCAGTATTTT. Its translation: CASSPIEDTQYF.

In nucleotides, the CDR3 is TGTGCCAGCAGCGCCCAGGGCGGGAGGAATGACGAGCAGTACTTC. This sequence encodes CASSAQGGRNDEQYF. The chain carries TRBV7-3 and TRBJ2-7; 8 bases line up with TRBD2. Germline V lookup: CDR1 SGHTA, CDR2 FQGTGA. V lost 5 bases to trimming and J lost 5 bases; unmatched junction nucleotides: 11. The CDR3 consists of 15 residues. Using reference TRBV7-3 and TRBJ2-7 for the parts outside the CDR3, the full variable domain is GAGVSQTPSNKVTEKGKYVELRCDPISGHTALYWYRQSLGQGPEFLIYFQGTGAADDSGLPNDRFFAVRPEGSVSTLKIQRTERGDSAVYLCASSAQGGRNDEQYFGPGTRLTVT.

CDR3: CASSSPTSNTEAFF. DNA for the CDR3: TGTGCCAGCAGCTCCCCGACAAGTAACACTGAAGCTTTCTTT. The chain is built from TRBV11-2 and TRBJ1-1; D unresolved. This CDR3 is 14 amino acids long. V dropped 4 bases and J dropped 2 bases, with 11 bases sitting between them. Germline CDR1 SGHAT, CDR2 FQNNGV.

This clone showed up just once. V usage is TRBV5-1 and J usage is TRBJ1-2; 7 nucleotides line up with TRBD1. The CDR3 runs to 14 residues. V trimming: 0 bases; J trimming: 6 bases; junction bases outside the gene matches: 5. Germline values: CDR1 SGHRS, CDR2 YFSETQ. CDR3 sequence (DNA): TGCGCCAGCAGCTTGGCCAGGGGGATTAATGGCTACACCTTC. Protein sequence: CASSLARGINGYTF.

With respect to this clone: Other nucleotide sequences from this sample produce the same CDR3. The chain couples TRBV28 to TRBJ1-2; no reliable D call. This CDR3 has 13 residues. Trimming removed 2 bases at V and 2 bases at J, with 6 bases between. Germline lookup yields CDR1 MDHEN and CDR2 SYDVKM. Here the CDR3 DNA reads TGTGCCAGCAGTTTAGGGCAGAACTATGGCTACACCTTC. Translation: CASSLGQNYGYTF.

The chain joins TRBV15 to TRBJ2-3, with a weak D call TRBD2 (5 bases). Germline V gene data show CDR1 as LNHNV and CDR2 as YYDKDF (reference sequence). Trimming took off 3 bases at V and 1 base at J, with 17 bases between the two ends. The CDR3 loop spans 17 amino acids. In nucleotides, the CDR3 is TGTGCCACCAGCAGGGAGGCTCTGGTAGTTGGCACAGATACGCAGTATTTT. This translates into CATSREALVVGTDTQYF.

The chain carries TRBV6-4 and TRBJ2-1; 13 nucleotides match TRBD2. The CDR3 has 15 residues. V shed 7 bases, J shed 7 bases, and the junction held 7 bases outside the gene matches. CDR1 and CDR2 (germline): MRHNA, SNTAGT. The DNA for the CDR3 is TGTGCCAGCACCAGGACTAGCGGGAGATGGAATGAGCAGTTCTTC. Its translation is CASTRTSGRWNEQFF.

The V and J genes are TRBV5-6 and TRBJ1-1; 8 bases are shared with TRBD1. The CDR3 totals 14 residues. Trimming at V came to 3 bases and at J to 5 bases, leaving 6 bases not matched to a gene. Germline V CDR1 and CDR2: SGHDT, YYEEEE. CDR3 region: CASSYDRGGTEAFF. The CDR3 region has the DNA TGTGCCAGCAGCTACGACAGGGGAGGAACTGAAGCTTTCTTT.

The sample holds a few counts of this clone. V is TRBV4-2 and J is TRBJ1-4; tentative D call: TRBD1 (5 bases). V shed 3 bases and J shed 4 bases, with 15 bases lying between them. The length of the CDR3 is 16 residues. Germline V gene data show CDR1 as LGHNA and CDR2 as YNFKEQ. In nucleotides, the CDR3 is TGTGCCAGCAGCCACCAATTCAGACAGAGTAATGAAAAACTGTTTTTT. The encoded protein is CASSHQFRQSNEKLFF.

The chain recombines TRBV6-5 with TRBJ2-7, with D maybe TRBD1 (5 bases). V was pared by 7 bases and J by 5 bases, with 15 bases between. Germline V gene lookup returns CDR1 MNHEY and CDR2 SVGAGI. The CDR3 has 13 residues. The CDR3 DNA follows: TGTGCCAGCATCCCCAGGGATTTTGACGAGCAGTACTTC. Protein: CASIPRDFDEQYF.

The J gene is TRBJ2-3, the V gene TRBV4-2, with 9 nucleotides matching TRBD2. The CDR3 loop spans 16 amino acids. Trimming took 5 bases from V and 5 from J; bases not matched to a gene: 11. Germline-derived CDR1 and CDR2 are LGHNA and YNFKEQ. For the CDR3, the DNA is TGTGCCAGCAGCTCCCCCCGTGGCGGGGGGGGAGATACGCAGTATTTT. Its translation: CASSSPRGGGGDTQYF.